This is a list of T cell receptor beta chains from one sample in a study of radiotherapy plus CTLA-4 blockade in lung cancer. Some clones are missing from TCRdb's copy, which holds only in-frame ones; the method was immunoSEQ multiplex PCR. The sample records about 50,000 clones, approximately 85% being singletons. The sequenced sample was peripheral blood, obtained from a patient treated with radiotherapy plus ipilimumab. The receptors originated from a human donor with non-small cell lung cancer whose response to radiotherapy plus ipilimumab could not be evaluated. Both conserved end residues are part of each CDR3. The D gene is left open where the match is weak. Some rows mark clone size as missing; the rest say once, few, many or name a class of expanded clone.

d_call: TRBD1
cdr3_length: 13
j_call: TRBJ1-2
clone_size: once
v_call: TRBV29-1
cdr3_aa: CSVPGQGNYGYTF
cdr3_nt: TGCAGCGTCCCCGGACAGGGGAACTATGGCTACACCTTC

d_call: TRBD1
cdr3_length: 15
j_call: TRBJ1-5
clone_size: -
v_call: TRBV18
cdr3_aa: CASSSRGPLNQPQHF
cdr3_nt: TGTGCCAGCTCATCCAGGGGGCCGCTCAATCAGCCCCAGCATTTT

d_call: TRBD1
cdr3_length: 14
j_call: TRBJ1-2
clone_size: -
v_call: TRBV2
cdr3_aa: CASNTGTGAFGYTF
cdr3_nt: TGTGCCAGCAATACCGGGACAGGGGCTTTTGGCTACACCTTC

d_call: -
cdr3_length: 16
j_call: TRBJ1-5
clone_size: -
v_call: TRBV7-2
cdr3_aa: CASSSAGINSNQPQHF
cdr3_nt: TGTGCCAGCAGCTCCGCGGGAATAAATAGCAATCAGCCCCAGCATTTT

d_call: -
cdr3_length: 18
j_call: TRBJ2-2
clone_size: -
v_call: TRBV12-5
cdr3_aa: CASGLVKEAELNTGELFF
cdr3_nt: TGTGCTAGTGGTTTGGTAAAGGAGGCAGAACTGAATACCGGGGAGCTGTTTTTT

d_call: -
cdr3_length: 15
j_call: TRBJ1-5
clone_size: -
v_call: TRBV7-2
cdr3_aa: CASSLDPGVFQPQHF
cdr3_nt: TGTGCCAGCAGCTTAGATCCCGGGGTTTTCCAGCCCCAGCATTTT

d_call: -
cdr3_length: 17
j_call: TRBJ2-5
clone_size: -
v_call: TRBV4-2
cdr3_aa: CASSQDVQGWVQETQYF
cdr3_nt: TGTGCCAGCAGCCAAGATGTCCAGGGGTGGGTACAAGAGACCCAGTACTTC

d_call: -
cdr3_length: 14
j_call: TRBJ1-5
clone_size: -
v_call: TRBV6-6
cdr3_aa: CASSYKGGLQPQHF
cdr3_nt: TGTGCCAGCAGTTACAAGGGGGGGCTTCAGCCCCAGCATTTT

d_call: -
cdr3_length: 13
j_call: TRBJ2-1
clone_size: -
v_call: TRBV7-2
cdr3_aa: CASSARSYNEQFF
cdr3_nt: TGTGCCAGCAGCGCCAGGTCCTACAATGAGCAGTTCTTC

d_call: -
cdr3_length: 14
j_call: TRBJ2-1
clone_size: -
v_call: TRBV18
cdr3_aa: CASSPRQDGNEQFF
cdr3_nt: TGTGCCAGCTCACCCCGACAGGACGGGAATGAGCAGTTCTTC

d_call: -
cdr3_length: 14
j_call: TRBJ2-5
clone_size: -
v_call: TRBV13
cdr3_aa: CASSVVGVQETQYF
cdr3_nt: TGTGCCAGCAGCGTAGTAGGAGTTCAAGAGACCCAGTACTTC

d_call: -
cdr3_length: 13
j_call: TRBJ1-2
clone_size: medium-sized
v_call: TRBV15
cdr3_aa: CATSGTGNYGYTF
cdr3_nt: TGTGCCACCAGCGGCACGGGTAACTATGGCTACACCTTC

d_call: TRBD2
cdr3_length: 17
j_call: TRBJ2-7
clone_size: -
v_call: TRBV7-6
cdr3_aa: CASSPLFVAGLANEQYF
cdr3_nt: TGTGCCAGCAGCCCCCTCTTTGTGGCGGGACTAGCAAACGAGCAGTACTTC

d_call: TRBD1
cdr3_length: 15
j_call: TRBJ2-3
clone_size: few
v_call: TRBV27
cdr3_aa: CASSFQGQGTDTQYF
cdr3_nt: TGTGCCAGCAGTTTCCAGGGACAGGGCACAGATACGCAGTATTTT

d_call: -
cdr3_length: 13
j_call: TRBJ2-1
clone_size: once
v_call: TRBV4-2
cdr3_aa: CASSSQGIDEQFF
cdr3_nt: TGTGCCAGCAGCTCACAGGGTATAGATGAGCAGTTCTTC

d_call: -
cdr3_length: 15
j_call: TRBJ2-3
clone_size: -
v_call: TRBV7-2
cdr3_aa: CASSLADTTRDTQYF
cdr3_nt: TGTGCCAGCAGCCTAGCCGACACGACCCGGGATACGCAGTATTTT

d_call: -
cdr3_length: 16
j_call: TRBJ1-3
clone_size: -
v_call: TRBV5-1
cdr3_aa: CASSLVGGYGGNTIYF
cdr3_nt: TGCGCCAGCAGCTTGGTCGGGGGTTACGGTGGAAACACCATATATTTT

d_call: TRBD1
cdr3_length: 15
j_call: TRBJ1-4
clone_size: -
v_call: TRBV28
cdr3_aa: CASSRPGQGKEKLFF
cdr3_nt: TGTGCCAGCAGTCGACCGGGACAGGGGAAAGAAAAACTGTTTTTT

d_call: TRBD1
cdr3_length: 13
j_call: TRBJ2-1
clone_size: -
v_call: TRBV19
cdr3_aa: CASIGGPYNEQFF
cdr3_nt: TGTGCCAGTATAGGGGGCCCCTACAATGAGCAGTTCTTC

d_call: -
cdr3_length: 14
j_call: TRBJ1-1
clone_size: -
v_call: TRBV7-3
cdr3_aa: CASSSGGRNTEAFF
cdr3_nt: TGTGCCAGCAGCTCTGGCGGGAGGAACACTGAAGCTTTCTTT

d_call: TRBD2
cdr3_length: 15
j_call: TRBJ2-1
clone_size: -
v_call: TRBV7-2
cdr3_aa: CASSPRGGLNNEQFF
cdr3_nt: TGTGCCAGCAGCCCCCGGGGGGGGCTGAACAATGAGCAGTTCTTC

d_call: TRBD1
cdr3_length: 16
j_call: TRBJ1-4
clone_size: -
v_call: TRBV2
cdr3_aa: CASSARPGQNNEKLFF
cdr3_nt: TGTGCCAGCAGTGCCAGACCGGGACAGAATAATGAAAAACTGTTTTTT

d_call: -
cdr3_length: 16
j_call: TRBJ2-7
clone_size: -
v_call: TRBV4-3
cdr3_aa: CASSQDSGDRTYEQYF
cdr3_nt: TGCGCCAGCAGCCAAGATTCCGGAGACAGGACCTACGAGCAGTACTTC

d_call: -
cdr3_length: 13
j_call: TRBJ2-5
clone_size: -
v_call: TRBV28
cdr3_aa: CASLPADQETQYF
cdr3_nt: TGTGCCAGCTTACCAGCGGACCAAGAGACCCAGTACTTC

d_call: -
cdr3_length: 11
j_call: TRBJ1-2
clone_size: -
v_call: TRBV20-1
cdr3_aa: CSARRAFGYTF
cdr3_nt: TGCAGTGCTAGGAGGGCGTTTGGCTACACCTTC

d_call: -
cdr3_length: 13
j_call: TRBJ2-1
clone_size: -
v_call: TRBV7-3
cdr3_aa: CASSPGLWREQFF
cdr3_nt: TGTGCCAGCAGCCCGGGACTTTGGCGTGAGCAGTTCTTC

d_call: -
cdr3_length: 15
j_call: TRBJ2-4
clone_size: -
v_call: TRBV9
cdr3_aa: CASSVGTVGENIQYF
cdr3_nt: TGTGCCAGCAGCGTAGGGACAGTGGGGGAAAACATTCAGTACTTC

d_call: TRBD1
cdr3_length: 14
j_call: TRBJ1-1
clone_size: once
v_call: TRBV30
cdr3_aa: CAWSVRRGLSEAFF
cdr3_nt: TGTGCCTGGAGTGTACGGAGGGGGCTCTCTGAAGCTTTCTTT

d_call: -
cdr3_length: 14
j_call: TRBJ1-1
clone_size: -
v_call: TRBV28
cdr3_aa: CASSFPGGGTEAFF
cdr3_nt: TGTGCCAGCAGTTTCCCAGGTGGTGGCACTGAAGCTTTCTTT

d_call: -
cdr3_length: 13
j_call: TRBJ2-1
clone_size: -
v_call: TRBV11-2
cdr3_aa: CASSLARSGMQFF
cdr3_nt: TGTGCCAGCAGCTTAGCTAGATCGGGAATGCAGTTCTTC

d_call: TRBD1
cdr3_length: 14
j_call: TRBJ1-2
clone_size: -
v_call: TRBV9
cdr3_aa: CASSGTGGNYGYTF
cdr3_nt: TGTGCCAGCAGCGGGACAGGGGGGAACTATGGCTACACCTTC

d_call: -
cdr3_length: 15
j_call: TRBJ1-1
clone_size: few
v_call: TRBV18
cdr3_aa: CASSLSIAGIDEAFF
cdr3_nt: TGTGCCAGCTCACTCAGTATAGCCGGAATCGATGAAGCTTTCTTT

d_call: -
cdr3_length: 13
j_call: TRBJ1-1
clone_size: -
v_call: TRBV12-5
cdr3_aa: CASGYQGITEAFF
cdr3_nt: TGTGCTAGTGGTTACCAGGGGATCACTGAAGCTTTCTTT

d_call: -
cdr3_length: 16
j_call: TRBJ2-3
clone_size: -
v_call: TRBV6-5
cdr3_aa: CASSYSPQGLTDTQYF
cdr3_nt: TGTGCCAGCAGTTACTCGCCGCAGGGACTCACAGATACGCAGTATTTT